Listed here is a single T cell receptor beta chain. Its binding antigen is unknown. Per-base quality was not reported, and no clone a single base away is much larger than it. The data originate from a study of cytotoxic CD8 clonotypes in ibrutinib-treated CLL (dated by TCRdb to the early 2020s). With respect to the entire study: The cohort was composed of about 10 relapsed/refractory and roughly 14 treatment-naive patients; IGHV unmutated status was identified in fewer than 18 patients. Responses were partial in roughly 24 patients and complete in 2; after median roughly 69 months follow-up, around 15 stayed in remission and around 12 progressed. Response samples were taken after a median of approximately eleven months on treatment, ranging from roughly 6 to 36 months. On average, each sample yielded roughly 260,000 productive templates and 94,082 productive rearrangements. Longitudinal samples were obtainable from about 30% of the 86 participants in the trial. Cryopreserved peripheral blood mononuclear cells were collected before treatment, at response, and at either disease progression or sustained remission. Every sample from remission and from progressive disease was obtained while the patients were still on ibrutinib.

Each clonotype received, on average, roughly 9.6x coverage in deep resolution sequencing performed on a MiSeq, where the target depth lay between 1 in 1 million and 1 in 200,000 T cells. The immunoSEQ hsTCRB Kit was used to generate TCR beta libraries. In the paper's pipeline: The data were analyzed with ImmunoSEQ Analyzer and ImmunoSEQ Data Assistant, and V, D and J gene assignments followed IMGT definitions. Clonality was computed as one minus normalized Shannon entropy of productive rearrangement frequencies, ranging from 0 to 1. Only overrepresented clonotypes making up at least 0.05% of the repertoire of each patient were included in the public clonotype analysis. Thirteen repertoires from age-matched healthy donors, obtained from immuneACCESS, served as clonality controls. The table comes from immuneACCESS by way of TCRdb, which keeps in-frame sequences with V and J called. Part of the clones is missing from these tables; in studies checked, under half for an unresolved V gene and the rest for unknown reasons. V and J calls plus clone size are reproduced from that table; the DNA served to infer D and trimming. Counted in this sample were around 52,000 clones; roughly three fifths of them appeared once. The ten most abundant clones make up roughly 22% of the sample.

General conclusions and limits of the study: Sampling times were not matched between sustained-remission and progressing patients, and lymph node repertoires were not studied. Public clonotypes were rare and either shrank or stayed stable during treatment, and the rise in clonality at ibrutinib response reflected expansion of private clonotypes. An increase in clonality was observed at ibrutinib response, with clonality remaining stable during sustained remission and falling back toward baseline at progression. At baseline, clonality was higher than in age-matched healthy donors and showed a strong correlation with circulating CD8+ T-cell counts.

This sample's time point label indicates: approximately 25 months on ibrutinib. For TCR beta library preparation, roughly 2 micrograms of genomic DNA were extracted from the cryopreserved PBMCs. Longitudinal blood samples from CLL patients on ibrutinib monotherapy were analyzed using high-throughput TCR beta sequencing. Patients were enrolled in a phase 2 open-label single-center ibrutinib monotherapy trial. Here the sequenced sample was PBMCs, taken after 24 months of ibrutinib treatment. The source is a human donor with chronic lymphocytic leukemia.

The CDR3: CASSEGFYEQYF. Read as DNA, the sequence is TGTGCCAGCAGTGAAGGCTTCTACGAGCAGTACTTC. The V and J genes are TRBV6-1 and TRBJ2-7; the D gene cannot be named for sure. Inclusive of the bounding cysteine and phenylalanine, the CDR3 is 12 residues long. The entry retains the CDR3 DNA only, 36 bases that are in frame from base 1. Based on the germline V gene, the CDR1 and CDR2 sequences are MNHNS and SASEGT. The junction shows trimming of 1 base on V and 3 bases on J, plus 4 bases between the germline ends.